This TCR beta chain was sequenced in a study of OX40 agonist ivuxolimab in advanced cancers. Study-wide context: Ivuxolimab, which targeted the costimulatory receptor OX40 (CD134), was an agonistic, fully human IgG2 monoclonal antibody. The paper covers the monotherapy dose-escalation part of the phase I ivuxolimab trial, which included N ≈ 50 patients. In the dose-escalation cohort, approximately 83% of patients were male, and the mean age was around 65 years with a range of roughly 20 to 85. Three dose-escalation patients achieved partial responses, one with hepatocellular carcinoma and two with cutaneous melanoma. Intravenous ivuxolimab was administered to patients every 2 weeks at six dose levels: 0.01, 0.1, 0.3, 1.5, 3 and 10 mg/kg. Patients were allowed to have had prior anti-PD-1, anti-PD-L1 or anti-CTLA-4 therapy, and 40% of the dose-escalation patients had previously received checkpoint inhibitors. Peripheral TCRbeta sequencing aimed to test whether ivuxolimab altered TCR sequence diversity and caused clonal T-cell expansion. Among the roughly 52 dose-escalation patients, about 20 had hepatocellular carcinoma, roughly 15 melanoma, 9 renal cell carcinoma and 9 head and neck cancer. What the research found in general, with its limitations: In the 0.1-3.0 mg/kg groups, partial responders had among the lowest normalized peripheral clonal expansion, particularly in CD8+ T cells. After ivuxolimab, more expanded clones were found on average in CD8+ T cells than in CD4+ T cells. Low levels of normalized T-cell clonal expansion were also seen in some patients who did not respond. The antigen specificity of the peripheral T cells that underwent clonal expansion was not determined. Clonal expansion of both CD4+ and CD8+ blood T cells was observed from baseline to week 6 at doses 0.1 to 3.0 mg/kg.

The trial excluded patients who had a history of autoimmune disease or were on systemic immunosuppression. In every dose cohort, peripheral blood was drawn for TCR sequencing at baseline, cycle 4 day 1, and cycle 7 day 1. The samples were taken from a phase I, first-in-human, multicenter, open-label dose-escalation trial of ivuxolimab. Adults with locally advanced or metastatic head and neck squamous cell, hepatocellular, melanoma or renal cell carcinoma were enrolled in the trial. Before TCR sequencing, CD4+ T cells and CD8+ T cells from peripheral blood were sorted into separate populations. The germline V gene encodes CDR1 SNHLY and CDR2 FYNNEI. From V the trimming removes 8 bases and from J it removes 8 bases, while the gene matches leave 14 bases of the junction unaccounted for. The CDR3 spans 15 residues, from the cysteine through the phenylalanine. Here the CDR3 DNA is all that survives: 45 bases in frame from base 1.

As for this clone: Its antigen remains unidentified. Base quality data are lacking; no much larger clone is found one base away.

To sequence the TCRbeta CDR3 region, genomic DNA was isolated from the sorted cells. The immunoSEQ Assay was used to sequence the TCRbeta CDR3 regions. TCRdb mirrors the immuneACCESS table, restricted to in-frame sequences. Some clones are absent from its copies; in checked studies, under half trace to an unresolved V gene, and the reason for the others is unknown. Across this sample there are about 22,000 clones, with more than 80% seen only once. The top ten hold 24% of the sample. The sequence was obtained from an adult with an advanced solid tumor such as melanoma, head and neck, liver or kidney cancer. The V gene is TRBV2 and the J gene is TRBJ2-1, and 8 junctional nucleotides match TRBD1. Sequenced material: CD4+ or CD8+ T cells sorted from blood, taken in a trial of the OX40 agonist ivuxolimab. CDR3 protein: CASLNLPTGADEQFF. The sequence in DNA is TGTGCCAGCTTAAACCTCCCGACAGGGGCGGATGAGCAGTTCTTC.